This T cell receptor (beta chain) was observed in a study of T cells after yellow fever vaccination. Points from the study as a whole: The secondary response showed a weaker magnitude and a faster peak, day 5 versus 15.

This clonotype was seen more than once but under ten times. Its antigen is undetermined. In TCRdb, the 5' RACE reads were re-called with MiXCR into one record per CDR3 protein. The sample lists 500,000 to 650,000 distinct CDR3 sequences, over 9% occurring once. The sample was PBMCs, taken on the day of the yellow fever booster vaccination. This TCR came from a man under 40 who received the YFV17D yellow fever vaccine.

The CDR3 sequence: CSARGTGGSDTQYF. The CDR3 DNA reads TGCAGTGCTAGAGGAACGGGAGGGTCAGATACGCAGTATTTT. The J gene is TRBJ2-3, the V gene TRBV20-1; TRBD2 matches 8 bases. CDR1 DFQATT and CDR2 SNEGSKA come from the germline V gene (reference sequence). This CDR3 spans 14 amino acids. Losses at the gene ends were 1 base for V and 4 bases for J; bases not matched to a gene: 4.